Detailed here is one T cell receptor beta chain. Sequencing was performed with immunoSEQ multiplex PCR; in TCRdb, only in-frame clones are kept and a portion is missing. Here the sample spans approximately 81,000 clones, roughly 90% being singletons. Germline-derived CDR1 and CDR2 are GTSNPN and SVGIG (reference sequence). This CDR3 has 12 amino acids. Trimming shortened V by 3 bases and J by 11 bases, and 16 bases separated the two germline ends. Mixed chimerism was transient after nonmyeloablative marrow transplants from related graft donors. The entry originates in a study of Tregs in tolerant kidney transplant recipients.

This sequence joins TRBV30 and TRBJ1-1; D not certain. Sample: CD4+ T cells from blood (PBMCs), taken 24 months after the transplant. The clonotype comes from a human patient who received a combined kidney and bone marrow transplant. A share of the T cells may be of graft donor origin. The CDR3 sequence is CAWSAPLARAFF. Here the CDR3 DNA reads TGTGCCTGGAGCGCCCCCTTGGCTAGGGCTTTCTTT. The full variable domain, with the rest looked up from reference TRBV30 and TRBJ1-1, is SQTIHQWPATLVQPVGSPLSLECTVEGTSNPNLYWYRQAAGRGLQLLFYSVGIGQISSEVPQNLSASRPQDRQFILSSKKLLLSDSGFYLCAWSAPLARAFFGQGTRLTVV.